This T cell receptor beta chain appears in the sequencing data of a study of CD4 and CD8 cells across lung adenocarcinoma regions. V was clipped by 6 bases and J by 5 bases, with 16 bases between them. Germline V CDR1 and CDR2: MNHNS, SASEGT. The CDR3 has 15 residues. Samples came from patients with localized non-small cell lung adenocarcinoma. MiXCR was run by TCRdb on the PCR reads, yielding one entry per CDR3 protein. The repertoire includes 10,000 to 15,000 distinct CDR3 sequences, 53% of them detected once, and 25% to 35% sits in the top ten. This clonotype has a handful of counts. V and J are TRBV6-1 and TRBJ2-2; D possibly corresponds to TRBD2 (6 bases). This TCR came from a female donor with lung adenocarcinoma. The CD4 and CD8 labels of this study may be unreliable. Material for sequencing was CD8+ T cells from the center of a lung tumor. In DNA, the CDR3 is TGTGCCAGCAGGGATCCGGGACGGGAGACCGGGGAGCTGTTTTTT. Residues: CASRDPGRETGELFF.